This T cell receptor beta chain was captured in a study of lymphopenia after photon versus proton radiotherapy. Study results and caveats: Post-nadir diversity loss with photons came from oligoclonal expansion, particularly CD8+ Temra cells. Better survival with proton therapy was suggested as possible, not demonstrated.

The CDR3 is 14 residues long. In germline, CDR1 is SGHAT, CDR2 FQNNGV. Deletions cut 6 bases from V and 6 bases from J, with 17 bases between. In regard to this clone: The antigen remains unidentified.

Sequencing used immunoSEQ multiplex PCR; TCRdb keeps in-frame clones, though not all of them. Of around 150,000 clones in the sample, 70% to 90% are singletons; the top ten hold about 4.4%. The sequence came from a man aged 45 to 65 with gastric cancer. The material was peripheral blood, obtained from a patient treated with photon-based radiotherapy. This chain links TRBV11-2 with TRBJ1-1, with D tentatively TRBD1 (5 bases). As DNA, the CDR3 is TGTGCCAGCAGGTCCCTTGGGGGGGTCCCTGAAGCTTTCTTT. Its protein product is CASRSLGGVPEAFF.